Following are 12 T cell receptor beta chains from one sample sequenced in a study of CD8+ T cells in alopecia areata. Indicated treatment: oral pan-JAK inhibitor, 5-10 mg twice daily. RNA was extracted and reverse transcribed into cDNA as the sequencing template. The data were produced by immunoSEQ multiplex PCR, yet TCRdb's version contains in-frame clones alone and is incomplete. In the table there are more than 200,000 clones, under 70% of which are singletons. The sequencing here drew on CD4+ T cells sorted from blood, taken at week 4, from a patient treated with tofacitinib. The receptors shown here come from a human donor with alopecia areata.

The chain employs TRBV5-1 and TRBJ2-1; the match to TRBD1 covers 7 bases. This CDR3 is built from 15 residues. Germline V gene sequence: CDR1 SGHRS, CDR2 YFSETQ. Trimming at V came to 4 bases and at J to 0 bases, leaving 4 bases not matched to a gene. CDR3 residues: CASSPGQTSYNEQFF. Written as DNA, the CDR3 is TGCGCCAGCAGCCCGGGACAGACCTCCTACAATGAGCAGTTCTTC.

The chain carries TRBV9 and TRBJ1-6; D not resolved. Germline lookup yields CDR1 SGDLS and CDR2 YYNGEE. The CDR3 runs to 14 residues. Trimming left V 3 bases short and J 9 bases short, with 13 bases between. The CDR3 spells CASSAAGLGSPLHF. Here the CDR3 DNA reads TGTGCCAGCAGCGCAGCGGGTTTGGGTTCACCCCTCCACTTT. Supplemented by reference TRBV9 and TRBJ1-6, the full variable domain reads DSGVTQTPKHLITATGQRVTLRCSPRSGDLSVYWYQQSLDQGLQFLIQYYNGEERAKGNILERFSAQQFPDLHSELNLSSLELGDSALYFCASSAAGLGSPLHFGNGTRLTVT.

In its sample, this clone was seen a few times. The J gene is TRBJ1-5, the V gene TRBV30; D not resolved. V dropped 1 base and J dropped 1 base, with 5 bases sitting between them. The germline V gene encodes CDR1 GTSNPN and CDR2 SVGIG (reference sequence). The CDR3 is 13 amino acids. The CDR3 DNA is TGTGCCTGGAGTGAAGGGAGCAATCAGCCCCAGCATTTT. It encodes CAWSEGSNQPQHF.

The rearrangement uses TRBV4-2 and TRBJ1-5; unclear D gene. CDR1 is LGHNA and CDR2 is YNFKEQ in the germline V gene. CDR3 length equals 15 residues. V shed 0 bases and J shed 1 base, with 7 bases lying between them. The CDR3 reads CASSQELQSNQPQHF. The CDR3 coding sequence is TGTGCCAGCAGCCAAGAATTGCAGAGCAATCAGCCCCAGCATTTT.

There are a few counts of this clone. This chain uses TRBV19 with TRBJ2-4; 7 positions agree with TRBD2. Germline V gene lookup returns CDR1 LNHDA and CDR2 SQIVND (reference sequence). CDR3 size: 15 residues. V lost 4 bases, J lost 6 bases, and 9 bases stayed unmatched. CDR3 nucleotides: TGTGCCAGTAGTACCGGGGGGACCCAGGGAAACATTCAGTACTTC. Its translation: CASSTGGTQGNIQYF.

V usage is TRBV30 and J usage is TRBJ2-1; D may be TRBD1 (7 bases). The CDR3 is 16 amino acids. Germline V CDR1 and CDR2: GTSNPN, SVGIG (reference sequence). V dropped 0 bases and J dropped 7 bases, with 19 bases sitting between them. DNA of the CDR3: TGTGCCTGGAGTGTAGGGGGCGGTTTGGCGGGGAATGAGCAGTTCTTC. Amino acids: CAWSVGGGLAGNEQFF.

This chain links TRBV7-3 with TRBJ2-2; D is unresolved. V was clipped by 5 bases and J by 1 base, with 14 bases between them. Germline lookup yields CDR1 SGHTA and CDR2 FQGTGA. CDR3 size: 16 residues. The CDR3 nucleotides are TGTGCCAGCAGCCCCAATAGTAGGGAGAACACCGGGGAGCTGTTTTTT. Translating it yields CASSPNSRENTGELFF.

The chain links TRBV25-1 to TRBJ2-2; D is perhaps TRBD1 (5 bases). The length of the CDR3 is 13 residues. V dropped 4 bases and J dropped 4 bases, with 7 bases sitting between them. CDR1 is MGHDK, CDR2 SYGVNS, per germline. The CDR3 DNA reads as TGTGCCAGCAGTGTGACAGTCACCGGGGAGCTGTTTTTT. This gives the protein CASSVTVTGELFF.

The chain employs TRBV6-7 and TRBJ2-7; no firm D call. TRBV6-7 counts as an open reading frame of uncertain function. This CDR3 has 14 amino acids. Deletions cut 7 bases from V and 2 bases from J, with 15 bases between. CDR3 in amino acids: CASNGLRFTYEQYF. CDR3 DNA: TGTGCCAGCAACGGGCTCAGATTTACCTACGAGCAGTACTTC.

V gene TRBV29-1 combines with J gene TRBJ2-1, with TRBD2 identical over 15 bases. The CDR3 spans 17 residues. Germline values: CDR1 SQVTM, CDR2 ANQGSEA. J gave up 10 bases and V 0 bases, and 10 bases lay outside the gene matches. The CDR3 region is CSVEDDSGTSGGWEQFF. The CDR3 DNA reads TGCAGCGTTGAAGACGACTCCGGGACTAGCGGGGGGTGGGAGCAGTTCTTC.

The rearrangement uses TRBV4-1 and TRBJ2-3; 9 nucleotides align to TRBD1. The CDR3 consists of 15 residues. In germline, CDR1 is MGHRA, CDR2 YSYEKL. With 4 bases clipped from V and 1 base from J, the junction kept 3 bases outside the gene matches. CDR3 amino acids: CASSPGQGRTDTQYF. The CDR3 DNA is TGCGCCAGCAGCCCGGGACAGGGACGCACAGATACGCAGTATTTT.

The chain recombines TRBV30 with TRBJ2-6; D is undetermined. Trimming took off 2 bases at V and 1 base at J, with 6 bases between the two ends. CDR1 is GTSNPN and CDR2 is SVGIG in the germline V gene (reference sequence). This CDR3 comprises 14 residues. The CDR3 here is CAWSQGSGANVLTF. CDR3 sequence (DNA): TGTGCCTGGAGTCAAGGGTCTGGGGCCAACGTCCTGACTTTC.